Listed below are T cell receptor beta chains from one sample, sequenced in a study of shared clonotypes between healthy human individuals. The protocol was immunoSEQ multiplex PCR, while the TCRdb copy is restricted to in-frame clones and leaves out a portion. Of over a million clones detected, roughly 96% appear once; the ten largest clones hold roughly 1.2%. The specimen was naive CD4+ T cells sorted from blood. The source is a man aged 25 to 40 in good health. The CDR3 runs from the conserved cysteine through the conserved F or W. D genes are given only for firm matches. Expanded clones are given a class, and other clones once, few, many or no size at all.

v_gene	abundance	j_gene	d_gene	CDR3nt	CDR3aa
TRBV10-2	-	TRBJ1-5	TRBD1	TGCGCCAGCAGTGTGGCAGGGGGAAGCAATCAGCCCCAGCATTTT	CASSVAGGSNQPQHF
TRBV27	-	TRBJ2-2	-	TGTGCCAGCAGCCCCCTGTCGGTAGTGGGCACCGGGGAGCTGTTTTTT	CASSPLSVVGTGELFF
TRBV4-3	-	TRBJ1-1	TRBD1	TGCGCCAGCAGCCTTCAGGGGGCTCCGGGTTACACTGAAGCTTTCTTT	CASSLQGAPGYTEAFF
TRBV5-4	-	TRBJ2-5	-	TGTGCCAGCAGCATCCCCAGGGACGAGACCCAGTACTTC	CASSIPRDETQYF
TRBV7-7	-	TRBJ2-5	-	TGTGCCAGCAGCTTAGCTGGTAGCAGGCCAGAGACCCAGTACTTC	CASSLAGSRPETQYF
TRBV5-1	once	TRBJ2-5	TRBD2	TGCGCCAGCAGCTTGGGCGGGAGCGGGCTAGAGACCCAGTACTTC	CASSLGGSGLETQYF
TRBV18	-	TRBJ2-2	TRBD1	TGTGCCAGCTCGCCTTCAGCCGGGACAGGGGTCACCGGGGAGCTGTTTTTT	CASSPSAGTGVTGELFF
TRBV29-1	-	TRBJ2-1	-	TGCAGCGTTGAAGTCTCCCAGACTAGTGGGCAGTTCTTC	CSVEVSQTSGQFF
TRBV25-1	-	TRBJ2-1	-	TGTGCCAGCAGTGACTCTACGGGAAGCTCCTACAATGAGCAGTTCTTC	CASSDSTGSSYNEQFF
TRBV10-3	-	TRBJ2-1	TRBD2	TGTGCCGTAGGGACTAGCGGGAGTAATGAGCAGTTCTTC	CAVGTSGSNEQFF
TRBV7-9	once	TRBJ2-3	TRBD2	TGTGCCAGCAGCCATCGGACTAGCGGAGGCACAGATACGCAGTATTTT	CASSHRTSGGTDTQYF
TRBV5-1	-	TRBJ2-5	TRBD2	TGCGCCAGCAAGAGGCTAGCGGACAAAGAGACCCAGTACTTC	CASKRLADKETQYF
TRBV11-2	-	TRBJ2-7	-	TGTGCCAGCAGCGAGCCCTACGAGCAGTACTTC	CASSEPYEQYF
TRBV29-1	-	TRBJ2-1	-	TGCAGCGTTTCACAGGGGAGGAATGAGCAGTTCTTC	CSVSQGRNEQFF
TRBV4-1	-	TRBJ2-1	TRBD1	TGCGCCAGCAGCCCCAAGATTGGGGGCGACAGGGCTTACGAGCAGTTCTTC	CASSPKIGGDRAYEQFF
TRBV20-1	-	TRBJ1-2	-	TGCAGTGCTCCGGGGGCCTATGGCTACACCTTC	CSAPGAYGYTF
TRBV6-5	-	TRBJ2-5	-	TGTGCCAGCAGTTCCCTCGGGGGTCAAGAGACCCAGTACTTC	CASSSLGGQETQYF
TRBV7-2	-	TRBJ2-1	TRBD2	TGTGCCAGCAGCTTACCGCTAGCGGGGTCCTACAATGAGCAGTTCTTC	CASSLPLAGSYNEQFF
TRBV19	-	TRBJ2-7	TRBD2	TGTGCCAGTAGTCCTGAACGACTAGCGGGAGGGTACGAGCAGTACTTC	CASSPERLAGGYEQYF
TRBV18	-	TRBJ2-7	-	TGTGCCAGCTCACCGGCATCGCTGCTCTCCTACGAGCAGTACTTC	CASSPASLLSYEQYF
TRBV18	-	TRBJ2-4	-	TGTGCCAGCTCGCCCACTGAAAACATTCAGTACTTC	CASSPTENIQYF
TRBV18	-	TRBJ1-1	TRBD1	TGTGCCAGCTCACCAGACAGGGAGAACACTGAAGCTTTCTTT	CASSPDRENTEAFF
TRBV2	-	TRBJ2-1	TRBD1	TGTGCCAGCAGTGAAACGAGACAGGGAAGGAATGAGCAGTTCTTC	CASSETRQGRNEQFF
TRBV6-5	-	TRBJ2-2	TRBD1	TGTGCCAGCAGTTACTCACAGGGGGCTGGCGGGGAGCTGTTTTTT	CASSYSQGAGGELFF
TRBV5-1	-	TRBJ2-3	-	TGCGCCAGCAGCTTAGGCTCCTGGGGGGATACGCAGTATTTT	CASSLGSWGDTQYF
TRBV10-3	-	TRBJ2-3	TRBD2	TGTGCCATCAGTGTCTCCAGCGGGAGAGGGGCAGATACGCAGTATTTT	CAISVSSGRGADTQYF
TRBV19	-	TRBJ2-1	TRBD2	TGTGCCAGTAAAACCGGGACTAGGAACTACAATGAGCAGTTCTTC	CASKTGTRNYNEQFF
TRBV28	-	TRBJ2-1	-	TGTGCCAGCAGTCTTCCCGGGACGGTCTACAATGAGCAGTTCTTC	CASSLPGTVYNEQFF
TRBV28	-	TRBJ1-2	TRBD1	TGTGCCAGCAGTTTCGAAGCACACAAGGACAGGGAGAGCTACACCTTC	CASSFEAHKDRESYTF
TRBV2	-	TRBJ2-7	TRBD1	TGTGCCAGCAGTGAATTGGTTTACGGACAGGGGCTCTACGAGCAGTACTTC	CASSELVYGQGLYEQYF
TRBV5-1	-	TRBJ2-1	-	TGCGCCAGCAGCTTGGGTAAAAATGTTGGGCCCCGCAATGAGCAGTTCTTC	CASSLGKNVGPRNEQFF
TRBV28	-	TRBJ1-5	TRBD1	TGTGCCAGCAGCCCAGGGACAGGCAATCAGCCCCAGCATTTT	CASSPGTGNQPQHF
TRBV2	-	TRBJ1-5	-	TGTGCCAGCAGACAGGCCCATCAGCCCCAGCATTTT	CASRQAHQPQHF
TRBV2	few	TRBJ2-7	-	TGTGCCAACCGGCGGGGGCCCACTTCGAGAGAGCAGTACTTC	CANRRGPTSREQYF
TRBV27	-	TRBJ1-2	-	TGTGCCAGCAGTAATTTGCGCGAGTACACCTTC	CASSNLREYTF
TRBV19	-	TRBJ2-5	-	TGTGCCAGTAGGGGAGGCGTGGGATCGGAGACCCAGTACTTC	CASRGGVGSETQYF
TRBV6-5	-	TRBJ1-1	-	TGTGCCAGCAGTTCTACAGCGAACACTGAAGCTTTCTTT	CASSSTANTEAFF
TRBV5-4	-	TRBJ2-2	-	TGTGCCAGCAGCTCCATGGGAGAGTTTTTTACCGGGGAGCTGTTTTTT	CASSSMGEFFTGELFF
TRBV6-6	-	TRBJ2-7	-	TGTGCCAGCAGATTGGACGGGTACAAGTCCTACGAGCAGTACTTC	CASRLDGYKSYEQYF
TRBV6-6	-	TRBJ2-3	-	TGTGCCAGCAGTCCCTATTGGGTAGCCGGCACAGATACGCAGTATTTT	CASSPYWVAGTDTQYF
TRBV10-3	-	TRBJ2-7	TRBD1	TGTGCCACCCGGGACAGCTCCTACGAGCAGTACTTC	CATRDSSYEQYF
TRBV6-5	-	TRBJ1-1	-	TGTGCCAGCAGTTATTGGGAGAACACTGAAGCTTTCTTT	CASSYWENTEAFF
TRBV7-9	-	TRBJ2-5	-	TGTGCCAGCAGCTTAGGGGGGGCAGGTATCCTCCAAGAGACCCAGTACTTC	CASSLGGAGILQETQYF
TRBV13	-	TRBJ2-3	TRBD1	TGTGCCAGCAGCACGACAGGGGCAGATACGCAGTATTTT	CASSTTGADTQYF
TRBV5-1	-	TRBJ2-7	-	TGCGCCAGCAGCTTAATACCGGGACGCCTTATCGAGCAGTACTTC	CASSLIPGRLIEQYF
TRBV4-3	-	TRBJ2-7	TRBD2	TGCGCCAGCAGCTGGTCTAGCGGTTCCTACGAGCAGTACTTC	CASSWSSGSYEQYF
TRBV19	-	TRBJ2-7	-	TGTGCCAGTAGTAGAAACTCCTACGAGCAGTACTTC	CASSRNSYEQYF
TRBV5-1	once	TRBJ2-7	-	TGCGCCAGCAGCTTGGCTCCGGGACAACGCTACGAGCAGTACTTC	CASSLAPGQRYEQYF
TRBV6-1	-	TRBJ2-7	-	TGTGCCAGCGGGGGAAGGATGGACTACGAGCAGTACTTC	CASGGRMDYEQYF
TRBV6-5	-	TRBJ2-7	-	TGTGCCAGCCCAACGGCTAACAGGGTAGCCTACGAGCAGTACTTC	CASPTANRVAYEQYF
TRBV28	-	TRBJ2-5	-	TGTGCCAGCAGTCTAGGGGTAGTTGGGATCCGGGAGACCCAGTACTTC	CASSLGVVGIRETQYF
TRBV27	-	TRBJ1-1	-	TGTGCCAGCAGCGAAACCGGGACACTTGAAGCTTTCTTT	CASSETGTLEAFF